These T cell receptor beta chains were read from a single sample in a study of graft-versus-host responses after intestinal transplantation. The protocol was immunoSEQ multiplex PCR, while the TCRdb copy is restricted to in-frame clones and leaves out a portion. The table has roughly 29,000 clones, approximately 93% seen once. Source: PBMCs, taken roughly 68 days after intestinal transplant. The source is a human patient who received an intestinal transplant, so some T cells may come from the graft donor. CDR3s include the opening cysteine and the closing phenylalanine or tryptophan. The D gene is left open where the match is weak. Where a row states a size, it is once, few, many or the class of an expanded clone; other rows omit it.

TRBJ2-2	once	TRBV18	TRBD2	CASSRTRPGELFF	TGTGCCAGCTCGCGGACTAGGCCCGGGGAGCTGTTTTTT
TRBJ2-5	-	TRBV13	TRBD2	CASSLQSSGVEETQYF	TGTGCCAGCAGCTTACAGAGTAGCGGGGTGGAAGAGACCCAGTACTTC
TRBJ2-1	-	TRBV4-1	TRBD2	CASSPGPGLAAFPEYNEQFF	TGCGCCAGCAGTCCCGGTCCGGGACTAGCGGCATTCCCCGAGTACAATGAGCAGTTCTTC
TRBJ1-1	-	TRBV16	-	CASSQSEGSTEAFF	TGTGCCAGCAGCCAATCAGAGGGCTCCACTGAAGCTTTCTTT
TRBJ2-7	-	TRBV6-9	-	CASSYNGGPFYEQYF	TGTGCCAGCAGTTACAACGGGGGCCCTTTCTACGAGCAGTACTTC
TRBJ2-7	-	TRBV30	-	CAWSQGSGVSEQYF	TGTGCCTGGTCACAGGGTTCCGGCGTCTCCGAGCAGTACTTC
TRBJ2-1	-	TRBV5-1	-	CASSLSFGGLGAQFF	TGCGCCAGCAGCTTGTCCTTCGGGGGGCTAGGTGCCCAGTTCTTC
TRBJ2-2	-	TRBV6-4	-	CASSDSDSGELFF	TGTGCCAGCAGTGACTCTGATTCCGGGGAGCTGTTTTTT
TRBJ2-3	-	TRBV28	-	CASSTRGPWWTDTQYF	TGTGCCAGCAGTACGAGGGGTCCTTGGTGGACAGATACGCAGTATTTT
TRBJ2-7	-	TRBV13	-	CASSLGSSYEQYF	TGTGCCAGCAGCCTCGGGAGCTCCTACGAGCAGTACTTC
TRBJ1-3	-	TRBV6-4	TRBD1	CASSPTGGGNTIYF	TGTGCCAGCAGTCCCACAGGGGGCGGAAACACCATATATTTT
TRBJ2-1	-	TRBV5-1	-	CASSLAGYSGYNEQFF	TGCGCCAGCAGCTTGGCAGGGTATAGTGGGTACAATGAGCAGTTCTTC
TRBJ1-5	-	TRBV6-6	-	CASRFGRLSNQPQHF	TGTGCCAGCAGGTTTGGCAGGTTGAGCAATCAGCCCCAGCATTTT
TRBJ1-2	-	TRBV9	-	CASSLDSYGYTF	TGTGCCAGCAGCTTAGACAGCTATGGCTACACCTTC
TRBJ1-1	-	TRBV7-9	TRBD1	CASSQGAGEAFF	TGTGCCAGCAGCCAGGGGGCTGGTGAAGCTTTCTTT
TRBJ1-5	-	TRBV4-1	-	CASSQGSQPQHF	TGCGCCAGCAGCCAAGGGAGTCAGCCCCAGCATTTT
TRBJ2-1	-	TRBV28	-	CASSRGYNEQFF	TGTGCCAGCAGTCGGGGTTACAATGAGCAGTTCTTC
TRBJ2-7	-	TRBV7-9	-	CASSLVGGGSYEQYF	TGTGCCAGCAGCTTAGTGGGCGGCGGCTCCTACGAGCAGTACTTC
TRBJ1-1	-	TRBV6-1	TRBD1	CASSLRQGAWTEAFF	TGTGCCAGCAGTCTTAGACAGGGGGCATGGACTGAAGCTTTCTTT
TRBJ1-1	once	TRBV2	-	CASSEWRQGSTEAFF	TGTGCCAGCAGTGAGTGGCGGCAGGGTTCCACTGAAGCTTTCTTT
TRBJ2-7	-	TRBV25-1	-	CASSDLDSHEQYF	TGTGCCAGCAGTGATTTAGACAGCCACGAGCAGTACTTC
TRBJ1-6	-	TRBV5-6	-	CASSHWEKPLHF	TGTGCCAGCAGCCACTGGGAGAAACCCCTCCACTTT
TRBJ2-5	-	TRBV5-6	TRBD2	CASSLVSSGSETQYF	TGTGCCAGCAGCTTGGTGTCTAGCGGGTCGGAGACCCAGTACTTC
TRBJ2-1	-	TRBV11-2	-	CASSSRGPSEQFF	TGTGCCAGCAGCTCTCGGGGCCCAAGTGAGCAGTTCTTC
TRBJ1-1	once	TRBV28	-	CASRGPGHNTEAFF	TGTGCCAGCAGGGGGCCGGGACACAACACTGAAGCTTTCTTT
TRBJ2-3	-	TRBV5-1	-	CASSLEHSGTDTQYF	TGCGCCAGCAGCTTGGAGCATAGCGGCACAGATACGCAGTATTTT
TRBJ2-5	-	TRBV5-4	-	CASSLVGGAGEETQYF	TGTGCCAGCAGCTTGGTCGGGGGCGCGGGGGAAGAGACCCAGTACTTC
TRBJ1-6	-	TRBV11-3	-	CASSLYPRANSPLHF	TGTGCCAGCAGCTTATATCCCAGGGCGAATTCACCCCTCCACTTT
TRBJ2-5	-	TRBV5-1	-	CASSREGKETQYF	TGCGCCAGCAGCCGTGAAGGAAAAGAGACCCAGTACTTC
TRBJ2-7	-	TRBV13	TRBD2	CASSSRTSYGEQYF	TGTGCCAGCAGCTCTAGGACTAGCTATGGCGAGCAGTACTTC
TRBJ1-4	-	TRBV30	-	CAWSVMAGEKLFF	TGTGCCTGGAGTGTAATGGCGGGTGAAAAACTGTTTTTT
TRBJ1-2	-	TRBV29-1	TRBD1	CSVDLTGDPEGYTF	TGCAGCGTTGACCTAACAGGGGATCCTGAAGGCTACACCTTC
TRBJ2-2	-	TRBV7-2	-	CASSSSTVTTGELFF	TGTGCCAGCAGCTCGAGCACGGTTACCACCGGGGAGCTGTTTTTT
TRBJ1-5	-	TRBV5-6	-	CASSLGGNSNQPQHF	TGTGCCAGCAGCTTAGGGGGAAATAGCAATCAGCCCCAGCATTTT
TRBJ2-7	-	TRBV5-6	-	CASSLGGGGYEQYF	TGTGCCAGCAGCTTGGGTGGGGGCGGCTACGAGCAGTACTTC
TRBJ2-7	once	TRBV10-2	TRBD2	CASRTSGIFYEQYF	TGCGCCAGCCGGACTAGCGGGATTTTTTACGAGCAGTACTTC
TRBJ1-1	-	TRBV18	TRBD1	CASSTLTGMNTEAFF	TGTGCCAGCTCAACGCTGACAGGGATGAACACTGAAGCTTTCTTT
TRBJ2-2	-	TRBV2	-	CASSESGLVTGELFF	TGTGCCAGCAGTGAATCGGGGTTAGTTACCGGGGAGCTGTTTTTT
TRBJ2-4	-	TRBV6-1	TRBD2	CASSEAGTSGGAWVKNIQYF	TGTGCCAGCAGTGAAGCCGGGACTAGCGGGGGGGCCTGGGTCAAAAACATTCAGTACTTC
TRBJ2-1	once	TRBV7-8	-	CASSLISSYNEQFF	TGTGCCAGCAGCTTAATTAGCTCCTACAATGAGCAGTTCTTC
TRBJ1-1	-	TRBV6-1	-	CASSPPTGNTEAFF	TGTGCCAGCAGCCCACCGACGGGGAACACTGAAGCTTTCTTT
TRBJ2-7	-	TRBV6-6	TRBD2	CASTSGGDMVYEQYF	TGTGCCAGCACTAGCGGGGGGGATATGGTCTACGAGCAGTACTTC
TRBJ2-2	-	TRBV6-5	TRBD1	CASAGTGVTGELFF	TGTGCCAGCGCGGGGACAGGGGTCACCGGGGAGCTGTTTTTT
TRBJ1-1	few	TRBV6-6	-	CASSYGENTEAFF	TGTGCCAGCAGTTACGGGGAGAACACTGAAGCTTTCTTT
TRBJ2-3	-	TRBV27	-	CASSFSGDLNTQYF	TGTGCCAGCAGTTTTTCGGGGGACCTTAATACGCAGTATTTT
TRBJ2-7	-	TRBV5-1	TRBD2	CASSLSGIPSGGSYEQYF	TGCGCCAGCAGCTTGTCCGGGATCCCTAGCGGAGGATCATACGAGCAGTACTTC
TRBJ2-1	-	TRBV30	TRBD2	CAWLQREIRNEQFF	TGTGCCTGGCTGCAGCGGGAGATTCGCAATGAGCAGTTCTTC
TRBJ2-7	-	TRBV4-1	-	CASSQGTAKGYEQYF	TGCGCCAGCAGCCAGGGTACAGCGAAGGGTTACGAGCAGTACTTC
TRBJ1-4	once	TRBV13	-	CASSLDEKLFF	TGTGCCAGCAGCTTAGATGAAAAACTGTTTTTT
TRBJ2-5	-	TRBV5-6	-	CASSLSMAGYQETQYF	TGTGCCAGCAGCCTGAGCATGGCGGGGTACCAAGAGACCCAGTACTTC
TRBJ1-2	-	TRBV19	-	CASSMGYGYTF	TGTGCCAGTAGTATGGGGTATGGCTACACCTTC
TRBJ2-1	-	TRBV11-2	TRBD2	CASSFTGGRNEQFF	TGTGCCAGCAGCTTCACGGGGGGGCGTAATGAGCAGTTCTTC
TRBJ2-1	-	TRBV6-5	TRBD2	CASSYSMLREDNEQFF	TGTGCCAGCAGTTACTCGATGTTGCGGGAGGATAATGAGCAGTTCTTC
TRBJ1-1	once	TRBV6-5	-	CASQEETNTEAFF	TGTGCCAGCCAGGAGGAGACGAACACTGAAGCTTTCTTT
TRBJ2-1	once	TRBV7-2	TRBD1	CAIPTRDRFYVTPYNEQFF	TGTGCTATACCAACCCGGGACAGGTTCTACGTAACCCCGTACAATGAGCAGTTCTTC
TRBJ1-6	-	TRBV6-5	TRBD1	CASRSQGAGDSPLHF	TGTGCCAGCAGAAGCCAGGGGGCTGGGGATTCACCCCTCCACTTT
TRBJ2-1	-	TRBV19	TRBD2	CASRLAGGGEQFF	TGTGCCAGCCGACTAGCGGGAGGAGGTGAGCAGTTCTTC
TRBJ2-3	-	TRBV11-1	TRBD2	CASSPRGGHTDTQYF	TGTGCCAGCAGCCCGCGGGGGGGCCACACAGATACGCAGTATTTT
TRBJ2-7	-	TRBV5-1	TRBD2	CASSSGTSGSIGFDEQYF	TGCGCCAGCAGCTCCGGGACTAGCGGGTCGATTGGATTCGACGAGCAGTACTTC